This entry lists 31 T cell receptor beta chains sequenced from one sample in a study of cytomegalovirus exposure and HLA in healthy donors. It was with 60 Vbeta and 13 Jbeta primers that the PCR ran. The repertoire was sequenced with immunoSEQ multiplex PCR; TCRdb's copy has only in-frame clones and lacks some. The sample has 150,000 to 200,000 clones, roughly 80% seen once. The specimen was PBMCs. These receptors came from a man between 35 and 55 years old in good health and CMV-seropositive.

This clone was detected only once. CDR3 amino acids: CASSDQRLSSYEQYF. DNA of the CDR3: TGCGCCAGCAGCGACCAACGACTGAGCTCCTACGAGCAGTACTTC. The gene calls are TRBV4-3 and TRBJ2-5; D is undetermined. The assigned J gene may be wrong: the sequence end matches TRBJ2-7 better. Looked up from germline, CDR1 is LGHNA and CDR2 is YSLEER. The CDR3 totals 15 residues.

The chain combines TRBV5-6 with TRBJ1-1; no definite D call. This CDR3 is 13 amino acids long. Germline-derived CDR1 and CDR2 are SGHDT and YYEEEE. The V end lost 6 bases, the J end lost 2 bases, and 11 bases lay between the germline ends. The CDR3 sequence is CASTSGFNTEAFF. Here the CDR3 DNA reads TGTGCCAGCACCTCGGGGTTCAACACTGAAGCTTTCTTT.

The rearrangement links TRBV30 to TRBJ1-2; D gene uncertain. The V end lost 1 base, the J end lost 8 bases, and 14 bases lay between the germline ends. The CDR3 consists of 13 residues. Germline lookup yields CDR1 GTSNPN and CDR2 SVGIG (reference sequence). The CDR3 sequence is CAWSEISGGGYTF. In DNA, the CDR3 is TGTGCCTGGAGTGAAATTTCTGGAGGCGGCTACACCTTC.

The rearrangement uses TRBV7-3 and TRBJ2-1, with 7 bases that match TRBD2. The CDR3 runs 14 residues. The V and J ends lost 3 bases and 6 bases, in that order; junction bases with no gene match: 5. Germline CDR1 and CDR2: SGHTA and FQGTGA. The CDR3, as DNA: TGTGCCAGCAGCTTTGGGGAGGGAGTCAATGAGCAGTTCTTC. Its translation is CASSFGEGVNEQFF. Based on the CDR3 plus reference TRBV7-3 and TRBJ2-1, the full variable domain is GAGVSQTPSNKVTEKGKYVELRCDPISGHTALYWYRQSLGQGPEFLIYFQGTGAADDSGLPNDRFFAVRPEGSVSTLKIQRTERGDSAVYLCASSFGEGVNEQFFGPGTRLTVL.

The chain couples TRBV25-1 to TRBJ1-2; 8 nucleotides align to TRBD1. Unmatched junction bases numbered 10, after V lost 3 bases and J lost 7 bases. This CDR3 is built from 15 residues. Germline loops: CDR1 MGHDK, CDR2 SYGVNS. CDR3 amino acids: CASSDSVTGVSGYTF. CDR3 DNA: TGTGCCAGCAGTGATAGCGTGACAGGGGTTAGTGGCTACACCTTC.

The chain links TRBV6-5 to TRBJ1-3; D ambiguous. CDR3 size: 15 residues. Germline V gene lookup returns CDR1 MNHEY and CDR2 SVGAGI. The V end lost 5 bases, the J end lost 2 bases, and 13 bases lay between the germline ends. This CDR3 is CASSRTFNPGNTIYF. DNA of the CDR3: TGTGCCAGCAGTCGGACTTTTAACCCTGGAAACACCATATATTTT.

This clone was seen only a few times. The J gene is TRBJ2-3, the V gene TRBV7-2, with 7 positions matching TRBD1. Germline V gene sequence: CDR1 SGHTA, CDR2 FQGNSA. This CDR3 has 16 amino acids. J was trimmed by 4 bases and V by 5 bases; bases with no gene match: 12. The CDR3 DNA reads TGTGCCAGCAGCCCACGACAGGGACCTAACCCAGATACGCAGTATTTT. It specifies CASSPRQGPNPDTQYF.

V is TRBV6-6 and J is TRBJ2-7, with D possibly being TRBD1 (6 bases). The CDR3 runs to 14 residues. The V gene's germline CDR1 is MNHNY and CDR2 SVGAGI (reference sequence). Between the trimmed V and J ends, which lost 5 bases and 3 bases, there was a span of 14 bases. The CDR3 spells CASSPSGTSYEQYF. The CDR3 DNA follows: TGTGCCAGCAGTCCGTCCGGGACAAGCTACGAGCAGTACTTC.

The chain links TRBV4-1 to TRBJ2-7, with 11 bases that match TRBD2. Germline CDR1 reads MGHRA; CDR2 reads YSYEKL. The CDR3 loop spans 15 amino acids. V was pared by 4 bases and J by 4 bases, with 6 bases of the junction left unmatched. CDR3 nucleotide sequence: TGCGCCAGCAGCCCATTAATAGCGGGGGGGTACGAGCAGTACTTC. It is translated as CASSPLIAGGYEQYF.

This clone came up once. This sequence joins TRBV6-5 and TRBJ2-3; 7 nucleotides agree with TRBD2. This CDR3 is 15 amino acids long. V trimming: 6 bases; J trimming: 8 bases; junction bases outside the gene matches: 14. The germline gives CDR1 MNHEY, CDR2 SVGAGI. The CDR3 DNA sequence: TGTGCCAGCAGCCGAGCGGGGTCTATGGTGGTTACGCAGTATTTT. Translation gives CASSRAGSMVVTQYF.

The chain has TRBV7-3 and TRBJ2-5; 8 positions agree with TRBD1. Germline loops: CDR1 SGHTA, CDR2 FQGTGA. With 3 bases clipped from V and 7 bases from J, the junction kept 7 bases outside the gene matches. The CDR3 is 14 residues long. CDR3 coding DNA: TGTGCCAGCAGCTTGAACCAGGGGGCAGGGACCCAGTACTTC. Protein sequence: CASSLNQGAGTQYF.

This chain connects TRBV7-6 to TRBJ2-1, with 9 bases lining up with TRBD2. V shed 2 bases and J 2 bases; nucleotides not matched to a gene: 4. Germline lookup yields CDR1 SGHVS and CDR2 FNYEAQ. The CDR3 covers 16 residues. The CDR3 reads CASSLRVAGAYNEQFF. CDR3 sequence (DNA): TGTGCCAGCAGCTTAAGGGTAGCGGGGGCCTACAATGAGCAGTTCTTC.

This sequence joins TRBV6-4 and TRBJ2-1; 10 bases are a match to TRBD1. Trimming at V came to 6 bases and at J to 5 bases, leaving 7 bases not matched to a gene. Germline-derived CDR1 and CDR2 are MRHNA and SNTAGT. This CDR3 region has 15 residues. CDR3 in DNA: TGTGCCAGCAGACGACAGGGGGCAATTGACAATGAGCAGTTCTTC. Translated: CASRRQGAIDNEQFF.

This clone was recorded once. The chain links TRBV19 to TRBJ1-5; D is unclear. The V and J ends lost 4 bases and 7 bases respectively, with 11 bases between them. CDR1 and CDR2 from the germline V gene are LNHDA and SQIVND (reference sequence). CDR3 size: 13 residues. The CDR3 region is CASSTARGQPQHF. CDR3 DNA sequence: TGTGCCAGTAGTACCGCCAGAGGGCAGCCCCAGCATTTT.

The chain carries TRBV19 and TRBJ1-1; D is unclear. This CDR3 is built from 15 residues. CDR1 and CDR2 from the germline V gene are LNHDA and SQIVND (reference sequence). Trimming took off 3 bases at V and 0 bases at J, with 11 bases between the two ends. Here the CDR3 reads CASSIGWTMNTEAFF. CDR3 coding DNA: TGTGCCAGTAGTATTGGATGGACTATGAACACTGAAGCTTTCTTT.

This clone appeared a single time. This rearrangement joins TRBV4-2 to TRBJ2-1; D call uncertain. CDR1 and CDR2 (germline): LGHNA, YNFKEQ. The CDR3 extends over 13 amino acids. V was shortened by 4 bases and J by 4 bases, with 8 bases between the two germline ends. The CDR3 loop is CASSPSLYNEQFF. CDR3 DNA: TGTGCCAGCAGCCCGTCCCTGTACAATGAGCAGTTCTTC.

The CDR3 DNA reads as TGTGCCAGCAGTCCGCCACCTGGGACTAGCGCCATGTACTTC. Its protein product is CASSPPPGTSAMYF. The rearrangement uses TRBV27 and TRBJ2-5; 10 bases fit TRBD2. V trimming: 5 bases; J trimming: 13 bases; junction bases outside the gene matches: 13. This CDR3 spans 14 amino acids. Germline-derived CDR1 and CDR2 are MNHEY and SMNVEV (reference sequence).

This clone has only a few counts. The chain has TRBV20-1 and TRBJ1-1; D is undetermined. Trimming removed 3 bases at V and 3 bases at J, with 5 bases between. The CDR3 is 11 residues long. Germline CDR1 is DFQATT and CDR2 is SNEGSKA (reference sequence). CDR3 DNA: TGCAGTGCTAGGGACTACACTGAAGCTTTCTTT. The encoded protein is CSARDYTEAFF.

V is TRBV30 and J is TRBJ1-2; no clear D. Germline lookup yields CDR1 GTSNPN and CDR2 SVGIG (reference sequence). This CDR3 comprises 10 residues. The CDR3 loop reads CVGAAYGYTF. CDR3 DNA: TGTGTCGGTGCTGCCTATGGCTACACCTTC.

This chain's CDR3 is CAWSGTDSNQPQHF. CDR3 in DNA: TGTGCCTGGAGTGGGACAGACAGCAATCAGCCCCAGCATTTT. The gene calls are TRBV30 and TRBJ1-5, with D possibly TRBD1 on 6 matching bases. The germline V gene encodes CDR1 GTSNPN and CDR2 SVGIG (reference sequence). V was cut by 1 base and J by 1 base, with 8 bases left in between. This CDR3 comprises 14 residues.

The V and J genes are TRBV11-3 and TRBJ2-2, with D perhaps matching TRBD1 (6 bases). Germline values: CDR1 SGHNT, CDR2 YENEEA. V gave up 3 bases and J gave up 1 base, with 15 bases separating them. The CDR3 spans 17 residues. Written as DNA, the CDR3 is TGTGCCAGCAGCTTGTGGGGGCGCCAGGGGAACACCGGGGAGCTGTTTTTT. Translating it yields CASSLWGRQGNTGELFF.

The CDR3 DNA reads as TGCGCCAGCAGCAGACTGCCCTCACCGAGCTCCTACGAGCAGTACTTC. Encoded protein: CASSRLPSPSSYEQYF. This chain joins TRBV5-1 and TRBJ2-5, with D uncertain. The DNA end is a closer match to TRBJ2-7, so the J assignment may be wrong. Germline CDR1 and CDR2: SGHRS and YFSETQ. The CDR3 loop spans 16 amino acids.

This chain joins TRBV27 and TRBJ2-5; TRBD1 aligns across 9 bases. The CDR3 runs to 14 residues. V trimming: 4 bases; J trimming: 5 bases; junction bases outside the gene matches: 5. Per germline, CDR1 MNHEY and CDR2 SMNVEV (reference sequence). DNA of the CDR3: TGTGCCAGCAGTTCTACAGGGGGCGGGGAGACCCAGTACTTC. Translated: CASSSTGGGETQYF.

V is TRBV25-1 and J is TRBJ2-5, with D hard to call. CDR3 length equals 15 residues. Trimming took 2 bases from V and 4 from J, leaving 14 bases between them. Germline V gene data show CDR1 as MGHDK and CDR2 as SYGVNS. The CDR3 reads CASSELYRGGETQYF. The CDR3 DNA reads as TGTGCCAGCAGTGAACTTTACCGAGGCGGAGAGACCCAGTACTTC.

The chain employs TRBV6-7 and TRBJ1-5; D gene ambiguous. TRBV6-7 is known as an ORF, though its function is uncertain. The CDR3 extends over 13 amino acids. Trimming pared 6 bases from V and 5 bases from J, leaving 11 bases between. CDR3 nucleotides: TGTGCCAGCAGCTCCCGACATTATCAGCCCCAGCATTTT. Protein: CASSSRHYQPQHF.

The chain joins TRBV6-5 to TRBJ2-7, with 8 bases aligning to TRBD2. Germline lookup yields CDR1 MNHEY and CDR2 SVGAGI. The CDR3 is 14 residues long. Losses at the gene ends were 6 bases for V and 3 bases for J; bases not matched to a gene: 7. This chain's CDR3 is CASSSGLDFYEQYF. In DNA, the CDR3 is TGTGCCAGCAGCTCGGGACTAGATTTCTACGAGCAGTACTTC.

The J gene is TRBJ2-7, the V gene TRBV7-2; 9 bases are shared with TRBD2. The trim removed 5 bases at V and 4 bases at J, leaving 12 bases unmatched. CDR1 is SGHTA, CDR2 FQGNSA, per germline. The CDR3 runs to 16 residues. In DNA form, the CDR3 reads TGTGCCAGCAGCCGGACGACTAGCGGAGCCTCTTACGAGCAGTACTTC. Encoded protein: CASSRTTSGASYEQYF. Combining the CDR3 with reference TRBV7-2 and TRBJ2-7 gives the whole variable domain GAGVSQSPSNKVTEKGKDVELRCDPISGHTALYWYRQSLGQGLEFLIYFQGNSAPDKSGLPSDRFSAERTGGSVSTLTIQRTQQEDSAVYLCASSRTTSGASYEQYFGPGTRLTVT.

This clone appeared a few times. J is TRBJ2-7 and V is TRBV5-4, with 7 bases fitting TRBD2. V was clipped by 3 bases and J by 3 bases; unmatched bases: 3. Germline-derived CDR1 and CDR2 are SGHNT and YYREEE (reference sequence). The CDR3 spans 13 residues. The CDR3, as DNA: TGTGCCAGCAGCTGGGGGGGGAGCTACGAGCAGTACTTC. Translated, it gives CASSWGGSYEQYF.

The V call is TRBV7-2, the J call TRBJ2-5, with 11 nucleotides matching TRBD2. This CDR3 comprises 16 residues. Germline-derived CDR1 and CDR2 are SGHTA and FQGNSA. V lost 1 base, J lost 5 bases, and 6 bases stayed unmatched. The CDR3 reads CASSLVGSGGVETQYF. CDR3 bases: TGTGCCAGCAGCTTAGTTGGTAGCGGGGGGGTGGAGACCCAGTACTTC. Together with reference TRBV7-2 and TRBJ2-5, the CDR3 gives the full variable domain: GAGVSQSPSNKVTEKGKDVELRCDPISGHTALYWYRQSLGQGLEFLIYFQGNSAPDKSGLPSDRFSAERTGGSVSTLTIQRTQQEDSAVYLCASSLVGSGGVETQYFGPGTRLLVL.

The chain recombines TRBV11-2 with TRBJ2-5; no firm D call. Germline V gives CDR1 SGHAT, CDR2 FQNNGV. Trimming removed 1 base from V and 5 bases from J, with 2 bases in between. The CDR3 length is 11 residues. CDR3 bases: TGTGCCAGCAGCTTAGCGGAGACCCAGTACTTC. It specifies CASSLAETQYF.

The CDR3 DNA follows: TGTGCCAGCAGTACGGACAGGGCGGGTGAGCAGTTCTTC. Its translation: CASSTDRAGEQFF. The chain combines TRBV6-5 with TRBJ2-1; 8 bases agree with TRBD1. Germline V gene sequence: CDR1 MNHEY, CDR2 SVGAGI. This CDR3 spans 13 amino acids. The V and J ends lost 5 bases and 9 bases, in that order; junction bases with no gene match: 6.